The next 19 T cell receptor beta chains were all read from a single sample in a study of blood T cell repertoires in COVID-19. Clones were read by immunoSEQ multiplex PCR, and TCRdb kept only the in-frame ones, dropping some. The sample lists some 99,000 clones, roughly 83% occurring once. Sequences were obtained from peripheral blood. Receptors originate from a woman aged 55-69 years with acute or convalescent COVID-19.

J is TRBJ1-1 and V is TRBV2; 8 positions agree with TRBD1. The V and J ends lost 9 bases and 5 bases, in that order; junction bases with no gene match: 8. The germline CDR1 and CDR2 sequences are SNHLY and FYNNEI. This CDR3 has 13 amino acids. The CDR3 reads CARARTGRTEAFF. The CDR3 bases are TGTGCCAGGGCCCGGACAGGGAGAACTGAAGCTTTCTTT. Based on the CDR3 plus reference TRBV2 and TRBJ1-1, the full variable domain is EPEVTQTPSHQVTQMGQEVILRCVPISNHLYFYWYRQILGQKVEFLVSFYNNEISEKSEIFDDQFSVERPDGSNFTLKIRSTKLEDSAMYFCARARTGRTEAFFGQGTRLTVV.

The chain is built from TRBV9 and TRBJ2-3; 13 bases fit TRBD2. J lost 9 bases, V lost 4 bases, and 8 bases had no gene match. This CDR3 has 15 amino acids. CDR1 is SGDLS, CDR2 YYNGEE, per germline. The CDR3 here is CASSKTSGGFETQYF. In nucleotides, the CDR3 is TGTGCCAGCAGCAAGACTAGCGGGGGGTTTGAAACGCAGTATTTT.

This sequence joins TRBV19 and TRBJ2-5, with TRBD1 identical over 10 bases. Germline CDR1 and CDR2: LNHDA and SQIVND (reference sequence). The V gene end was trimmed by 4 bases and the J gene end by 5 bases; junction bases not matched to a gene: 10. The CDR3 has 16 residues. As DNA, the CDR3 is TGTGCCAGTAGTACCACCGGGACAGGGGTTGGCGAGACCCAGTACTTC. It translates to CASSTTGTGVGETQYF.

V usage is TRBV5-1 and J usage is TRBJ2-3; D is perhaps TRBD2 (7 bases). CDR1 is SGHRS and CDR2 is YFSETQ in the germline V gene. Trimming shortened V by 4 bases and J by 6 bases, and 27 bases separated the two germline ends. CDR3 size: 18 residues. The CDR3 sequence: CASSLEETSLGGTDTQYF. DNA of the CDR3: TGCGCCAGCAGCCTGGAGGAGACTAGCTTAGGGGGTACGGATACGCAGTATTTT. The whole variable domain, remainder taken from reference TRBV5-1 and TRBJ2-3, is KAGVTQTPRYLIKTRGQQVTLSCSPISGHRSVSWYQQTPGQGLQFLFEYFSETQRNKGNFPGRFSGRQFSNSRSEMNVSTLELGDSALYLCASSLEETSLGGTDTQYFGPGTRLTVL.

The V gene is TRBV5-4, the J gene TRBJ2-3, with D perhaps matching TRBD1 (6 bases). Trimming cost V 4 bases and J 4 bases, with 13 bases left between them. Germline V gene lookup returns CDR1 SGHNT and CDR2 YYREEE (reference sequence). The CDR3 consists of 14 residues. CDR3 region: CASSLRDTSDTQYF. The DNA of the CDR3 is TGTGCCAGCAGCCTCCGGGACACATCAGATACGCAGTATTTT.

This CDR3 reads CASLDRASNQPQHF. CDR3 nucleotide sequence: TGTGCCAGTCTAGACAGGGCAAGCAATCAGCCCCAGCATTTT. The V gene is TRBV19, the J gene TRBJ1-5, with 7 bases fitting TRBD1. Trimming took 8 bases from V and 1 from J; bases not matched to a gene: 5. CDR1 LNHDA and CDR2 SQIVND come from the germline V gene (reference sequence). This CDR3 is 14 amino acids long.

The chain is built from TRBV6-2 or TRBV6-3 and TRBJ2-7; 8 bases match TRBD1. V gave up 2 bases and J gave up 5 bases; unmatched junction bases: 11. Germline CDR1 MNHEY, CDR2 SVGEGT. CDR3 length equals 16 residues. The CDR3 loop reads CASSYTQGAQNNEQYF. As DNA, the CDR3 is TGTGCCAGCAGTTACACGCAGGGGGCGCAGAACAACGAGCAGTACTTC.

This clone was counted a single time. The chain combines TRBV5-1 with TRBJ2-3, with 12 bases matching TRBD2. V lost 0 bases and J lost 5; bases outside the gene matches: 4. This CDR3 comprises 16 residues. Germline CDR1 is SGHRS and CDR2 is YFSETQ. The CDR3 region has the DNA TGCGCCAGCAGCTTGGGGCTAGCGGGGGGGATAGATACGCAGTATTTT. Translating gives CASSLGLAGGIDTQYF.

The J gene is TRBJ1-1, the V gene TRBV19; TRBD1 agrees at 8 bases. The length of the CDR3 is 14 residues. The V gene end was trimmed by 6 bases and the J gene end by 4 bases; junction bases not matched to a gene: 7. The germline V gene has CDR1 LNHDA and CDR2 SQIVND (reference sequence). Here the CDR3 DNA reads TGTGCCAGTAGGCTCACAGGGGGAAGCACTGAAGCTTTCTTT. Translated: CASRLTGGSTEAFF.

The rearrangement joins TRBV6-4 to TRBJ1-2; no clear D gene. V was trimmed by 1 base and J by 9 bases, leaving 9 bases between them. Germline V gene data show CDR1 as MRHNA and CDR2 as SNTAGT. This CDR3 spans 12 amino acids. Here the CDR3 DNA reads TGTGCCAGCAGTGACTACGCCGGGAGCTACACCTTC. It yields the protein CASSDYAGSYTF.

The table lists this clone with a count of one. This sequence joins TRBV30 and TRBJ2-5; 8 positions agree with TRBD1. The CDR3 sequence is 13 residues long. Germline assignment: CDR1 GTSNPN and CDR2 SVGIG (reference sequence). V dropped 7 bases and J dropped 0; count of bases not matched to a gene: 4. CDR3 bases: TGTGCCTCCGGACAGGGTAACCAAGAGACCCAGTACTTC. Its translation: CASGQGNQETQYF.

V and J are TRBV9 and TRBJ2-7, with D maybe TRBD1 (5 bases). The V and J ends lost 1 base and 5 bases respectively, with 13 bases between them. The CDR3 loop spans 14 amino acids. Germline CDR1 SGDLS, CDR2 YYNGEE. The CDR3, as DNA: TGTGCCAGCAGCGTAAGTTTGCAGGGCCACGAGCAGTACTTC. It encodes CASSVSLQGHEQYF.

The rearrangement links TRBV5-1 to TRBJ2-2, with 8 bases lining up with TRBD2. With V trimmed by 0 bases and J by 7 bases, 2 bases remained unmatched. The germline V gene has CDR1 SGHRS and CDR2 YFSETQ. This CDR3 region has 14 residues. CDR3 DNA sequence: TGCGCCAGCAGCTTGGGAGGGACTAGCGGGGAGCTGTTTTTT. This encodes CASSLGGTSGELFF.

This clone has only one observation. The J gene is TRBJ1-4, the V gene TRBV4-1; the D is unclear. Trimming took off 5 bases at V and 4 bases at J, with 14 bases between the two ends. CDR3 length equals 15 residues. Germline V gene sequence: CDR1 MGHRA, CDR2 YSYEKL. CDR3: CASSAQAQNNEKLFF. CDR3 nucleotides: TGCGCCAGCAGCGCCCAGGCCCAGAATAATGAAAAACTGTTTTTT.

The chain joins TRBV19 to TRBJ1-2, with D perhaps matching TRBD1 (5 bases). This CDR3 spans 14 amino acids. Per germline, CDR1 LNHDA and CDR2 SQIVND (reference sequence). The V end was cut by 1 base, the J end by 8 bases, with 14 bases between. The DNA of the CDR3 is TGTGCCAGTAGTATAGTCGACAGCCCAGAAGGCTACACCTTC. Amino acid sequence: CASSIVDSPEGYTF.

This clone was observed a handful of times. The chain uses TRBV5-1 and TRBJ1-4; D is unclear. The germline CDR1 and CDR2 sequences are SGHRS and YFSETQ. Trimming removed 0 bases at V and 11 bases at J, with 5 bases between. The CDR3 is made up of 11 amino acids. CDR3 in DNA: TGCGCCAGCAGCTTGGGTCAGAAACTGTTTTTT. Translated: CASSLGQKLFF.

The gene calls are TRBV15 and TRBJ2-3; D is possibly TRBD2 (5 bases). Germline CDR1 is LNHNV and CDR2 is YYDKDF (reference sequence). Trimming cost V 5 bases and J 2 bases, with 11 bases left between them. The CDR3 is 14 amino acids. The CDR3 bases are TGTGCCACCAGCCCGGAGAGGGTCACAGATACGCAGTATTTT. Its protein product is CATSPERVTDTQYF.

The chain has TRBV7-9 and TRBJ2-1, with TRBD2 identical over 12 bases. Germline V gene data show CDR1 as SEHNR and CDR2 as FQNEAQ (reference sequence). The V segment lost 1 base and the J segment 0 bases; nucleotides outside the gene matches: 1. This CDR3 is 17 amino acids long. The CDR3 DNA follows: TGTGCCAGCAGCTTAGGGACTAGCGGGAACTCCTACAATGAGCAGTTCTTC. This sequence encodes CASSLGTSGNSYNEQFF.

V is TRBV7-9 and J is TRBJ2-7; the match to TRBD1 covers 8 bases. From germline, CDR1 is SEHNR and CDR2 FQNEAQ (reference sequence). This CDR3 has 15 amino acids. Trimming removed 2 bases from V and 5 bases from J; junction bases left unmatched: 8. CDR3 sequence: CASSLTQGASHEQYF. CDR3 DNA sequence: TGTGCCAGCAGCTTAACGCAGGGGGCGTCCCACGAGCAGTACTTC. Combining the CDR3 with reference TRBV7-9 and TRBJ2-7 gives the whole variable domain DTGVSQNPRHKITKRGQNVTFRCDPISEHNRLYWYRQTLGQGPEFLTYFQNEAQLEKSRLLSDRFSAERPKGSFSTLEIQRTEQGDSAMYLCASSLTQGASHEQYFGPGTRLTVT.